This TCR beta chain was identified during a study of blood T cell repertoires in COVID-19. The authors' processing: Researchers report that nucleated cell counts were estimated from reference gene primer amplification. The repertoire was sequenced with immunoSEQ multiplex PCR; TCRdb's copy has only in-frame clones and lacks some. The D gene and trimming were derived from the DNA, and the V and J assignments and clone size from that table. In the table there are around 50,000 clones, approximately 87% of which are singletons. Note on this clone: Other DNA sequences within the sample encode an identical CDR3.

Sequenced sample: peripheral blood. The TCR sequence derives from a man in his forties with active COVID-19.

CDR3 sequence (DNA): TGTGCCCGCCAGTCTCTAGCGGGAGGGGCCTACGAGCAGTACTTC. As protein: CARQSLAGGAYEQYF. V is TRBV3-1 (or the pseudogene TRBV3-2) and J is TRBJ2-7, with 12 bases matching TRBD2. Germline V lookup: CDR1 LGHDT, CDR2 YNNKEL (reference sequence). Trimming removed 11 bases from V and 2 bases from J; junction bases left unmatched: 10. This CDR3 has 15 residues.